Listed below are T cell receptor beta chains from one sample, sequenced in a study of blood T cell repertoires in COVID-19. This table comes from immunoSEQ multiplex PCR, and its TCRdb copy is limited to in-frame clones, with some not included. This repertoire shows some 270,000 clones, 84% found once; its top ten account for roughly 1.4%. The sequencing sample was made of peripheral blood. The receptors come from a woman aged 40 to 50 who had recovered from COVID-19. Both conserved end residues are part of each CDR3. The order of the fields is J gene, D gene, V gene, clone size, CDR3 DNA, CDR3 protein. D genes are given only for firm matches. Size is omitted from some rows. Given values are once, few, many or a class for expanded clones.

J: TRBJ2-7; D: TRBD2; V: TRBV5-4; size: -; DNA: TGTGCCAGCAGCCTTCTATCGGGGGGAGAGCAGTACTTC; CDR3: CASSLLSGGEQYF
J: TRBJ1-1; D: TRBD1; V: TRBV18; size: -; DNA: TGTGCCAGCTCAGCCGGGACAGTAGCCCCCGGAACTGAAGCTTTCTTT; CDR3: CASSAGTVAPGTEAFF
J: TRBJ2-7; D: -; V: TRBV7-2; size: -; DNA: TGTGCCAGCACCTCGACCTCCTCAGGGGAGCAGTACTTC; CDR3: CASTSTSSGEQYF
J: TRBJ2-7; D: TRBD1; V: TRBV28; size: once; DNA: TGTGCCAGCAGCTGGACCGGGACAGCTTACGAGCAGTACTTC; CDR3: CASSWTGTAYEQYF
J: TRBJ1-6; D: -; V: TRBV9; size: once; DNA: TGTGCCAGCAGCGTTCTACTAGATTCACCCCTCCACTTT; CDR3: CASSVLLDSPLHF
J: TRBJ2-1; D: TRBD2; V: TRBV5-1; size: -; DNA: TGCGCCAGCAGCTTAGAGCGGGGCTTCAATGAGCAGTTCTTC; CDR3: CASSLERGFNEQFF
J: TRBJ2-7; D: -; V: TRBV10-1; size: -; DNA: TGCGCCAGCAGCGAATTGCGGGACCGCCAGGGGGATGTCTACGAGCAGTACTTC; CDR3: CASSELRDRQGDVYEQYF
J: TRBJ1-6; D: -; V: TRBV2; size: -; DNA: TGTGCCAGCAGTGACACGGGTTATACACCCCTCCACTTT; CDR3: CASSDTGYTPLHF
J: TRBJ1-6; D: TRBD1; V: TRBV5-6; size: -; DNA: TGTGCCAGCAGCGGGGGGACAGGGAATTCACCCCTCCACTTT; CDR3: CASSGGTGNSPLHF
J: TRBJ1-2; D: TRBD1; V: TRBV28; size: -; DNA: TGTGCCAGCAGTGACGGGACAGCCCCCTATGGCTACACCTTC; CDR3: CASSDGTAPYGYTF
J: TRBJ2-6; D: -; V: TRBV4-2; size: once; DNA: TGTGCCAGCAGCCAAGAATGGCAACAGGCCAACGTCCTGACTTTC; CDR3: CASSQEWQQANVLTF
J: TRBJ1-5; D: TRBD1; V: TRBV28; size: once; DNA: TGTGCCAGCAGTTCGACAGGGAACCAGGAGGGGGCCCAGCATTTT; CDR3: CASSSTGNQEGAQHF
J: TRBJ2-2; D: TRBD1; V: TRBV10-1; size: many; DNA: TGCGCCAGCAGTGAAGGGGGCTCGAACACCGGGGAGCTGTTTTTT; CDR3: CASSEGGSNTGELFF